The TCR beta chain under discussion was sequenced for a study of early T cells in non-severe SARS-CoV-2 infection. Study-wide context: Sequenced bulk RNA came from whole blood that was unsorted, and chains were unpaired.

Attached unique molecular identifiers marked individual cDNA molecules. Via MiXCR, TCRdb re-called the 5' RACE reads, giving one row per CDR3 protein. The sample shows approximately 69,000 distinct CDR3 sequences, under 9.5% of them seen only once. A note on this clonotype: The antigen is not known.

Trimming shortened V by 3 bases and J by 4 bases, and 9 bases separated the two germline ends. The length of the CDR3 is 13 residues. CDR1 is MNHEY, CDR2 SVGAGI, per germline. Study-level results: The matching step, a VDJdb search, favored anti-spike CD8 responses and missed private and CD4 specificities.

This clonotype was obtained from an adult who was a healthcare worker with PCR-confirmed SARS-CoV-2 infection or an uninfected control (not recorded which). This sequence joins TRBV6-5 and TRBJ1-2, with a tentative D call TRBD1 (5 bases). Sequencing used whole blood. CDR3 nucleotides: TGTGCCAGCAGTTATTCCGGGGCCTATGGCTACACCTTC. It is translated as CASSYSGAYGYTF.